What follows is one T cell receptor (beta chain) and its context. This sample was taken from a study of blood T cell repertoires in COVID-19. Germline loops: CDR1 GTSNPN, CDR2 SVGIG (reference sequence). V was trimmed by 2 bases and J by 3 bases, leaving 8 bases between them. The CDR3 length is 13 residues. Sequencing used immunoSEQ multiplex PCR; TCRdb keeps in-frame clones, though not all of them. The repertoire holds 250,000 to 400,000 clones, with about 87% as singletons. The chain uses TRBV30 and TRBJ1-5, with D possibly TRBD1 on 5 matching bases. Sequenced input: peripheral blood. The sequence was collected from a woman in her twenties or thirties with COVID-19, enrolled during active disease. The CDR3 nucleotides read TGTGCCTGGAGTCCGGGGGACAATCAGCCCCAGCATTTT. Translation gives CAWSPGDNQPQHF.